This record looks at one T cell receptor beta chain sequence and its context. Per the study methods: Cell counts per sample came from amplifying reference gene primers. TCRdb's copy holds only in-frame clones and misses some; the assay was immunoSEQ multiplex PCR. That table furnishes V, J and clone size, whereas the DNA furnished D and trimming. The sample contains approximately 50,000 clones, approximately 79% of which appear only once. V lost 1 base and J 4 bases, leaving 14 bases between the germline ends. In germline, CDR1 is GTSNPN, CDR2 SVGIG (reference sequence). CDR3 length: 15 residues. The data are from a study of blood T cell repertoires in COVID-19. At the level of the study: There were acute and convalescent COVID-19 samples, and they came from the United States, Italy and Spain.

Sample: peripheral blood. V is TRBV30 and J is TRBJ1-3; D unclear. The TCR sequence derives from a man between 65 and 85 years old with acute or convalescent COVID-19. Here the CDR3 reads CAWSGGQSLGNTIYF. The CDR3 DNA reads as TGTGCCTGGAGTGGTGGGCAGTCACTCGGAAACACCATATATTTT. Full variable domain (remainder filled in from reference TRBV30 and TRBJ1-3): SQTIHQWPATLVQPVGSPLSLECTVEGTSNPNLYWYRQAAGRGLQLLFYSVGIGQISSEVPQNLSASRPQDRQFILSSKKLLLSDSGFYLCAWSGGQSLGNTIYFGEGSWLTVV.